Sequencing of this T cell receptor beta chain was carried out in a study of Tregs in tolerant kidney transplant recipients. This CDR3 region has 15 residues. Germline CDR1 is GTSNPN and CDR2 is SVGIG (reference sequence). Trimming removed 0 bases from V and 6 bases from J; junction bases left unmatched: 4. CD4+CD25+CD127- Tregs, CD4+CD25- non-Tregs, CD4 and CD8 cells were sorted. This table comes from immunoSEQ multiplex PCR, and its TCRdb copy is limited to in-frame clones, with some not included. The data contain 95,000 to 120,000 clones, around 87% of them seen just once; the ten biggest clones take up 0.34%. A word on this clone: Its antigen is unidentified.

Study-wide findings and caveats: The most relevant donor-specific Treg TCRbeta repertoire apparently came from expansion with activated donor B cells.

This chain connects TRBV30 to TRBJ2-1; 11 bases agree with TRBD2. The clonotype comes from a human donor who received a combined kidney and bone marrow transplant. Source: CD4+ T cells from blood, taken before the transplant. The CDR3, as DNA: TGTGCCTGGAGTGTACTAGCGGGAGTTTTCAATGAGCAGTTCTTC. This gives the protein CAWSVLAGVFNEQFF.